This TCR beta chain is from a study of CD8 T cells in Susac syndrome. Trimming shortened V by 4 bases and J by 4 bases, and 7 bases separated the two germline ends. The CDR3 length is 12 residues. When the RNA was reverse transcribed, random hexamers were used with an input of roughly 0.5 to 1 ug. TCRdb reprocessed the immunoSEQ multiplex PCR reads via MiXCR and lists one record per CDR3 protein. The table includes approximately 210,000 distinct CDR3 sequences, approximately 95% detected once. The J gene is TRBJ1-1, the V gene TRBV12-3 or TRBV12-4; tentative D call: TRBD1 (5 bases). Sequencing was done on a sample of CD4+ T cells from PBMCs. The origin of this receptor is a human donor with multiple sclerosis. The chain's CDR3 is CASSWGGTEAFF. Written as DNA, the CDR3 is TGTGCCAGCAGTTGGGGGGGCACTGAAGCTTTCTTT.